This T cell receptor (beta chain) was recorded in a study of early T cells in non-severe SARS-CoV-2 infection. Study-wide context: With bulk RNA from unsorted whole blood as input, sequencing yielded unpaired chains. Notes on the study in general: VDJdb matches were skewed toward anti-spike CD8 T cell responses.

Concerning this clonotype itself: The antigen remains undetermined.

Unique molecular identifiers (one per individual cDNA molecule) were attached. In TCRdb, the 5' RACE reads were re-called with MiXCR into one record per CDR3 protein. The sample carries some 96,000 distinct CDR3 sequences, 14% to 15% recorded once. Sequenced input: whole blood. This TCR was sampled from an adult who was a healthcare worker with PCR-confirmed SARS-CoV-2 infection or an uninfected control (not recorded which).

Here the CDR3 reads CSAGQGGYEQYF. CDR3 bases: TGCAGTGCTGGACAGGGGGGGTACGAGCAGTACTTC. The chain has TRBV20-1 and TRBJ2-7; 10 nucleotides align to TRBD1. V trimming: 5 bases; J trimming: 4 bases; junction bases outside the gene matches: 2. The CDR3 length is 12 residues. The germline gives CDR1 DFQATT, CDR2 SNEGSKA (reference sequence).